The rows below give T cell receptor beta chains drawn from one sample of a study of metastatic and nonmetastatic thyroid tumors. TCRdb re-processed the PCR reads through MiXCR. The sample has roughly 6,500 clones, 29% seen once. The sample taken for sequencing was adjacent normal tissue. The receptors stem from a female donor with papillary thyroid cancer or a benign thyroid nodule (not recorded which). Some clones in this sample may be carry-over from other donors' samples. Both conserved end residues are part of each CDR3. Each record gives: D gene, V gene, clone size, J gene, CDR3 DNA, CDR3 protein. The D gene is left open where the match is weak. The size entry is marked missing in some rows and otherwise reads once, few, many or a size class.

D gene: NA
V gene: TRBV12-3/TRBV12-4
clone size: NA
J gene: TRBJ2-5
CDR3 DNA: TGTGCCAGCAGCCGGGACCGAGAGACCCAGTACTTC
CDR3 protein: CASSRDRETQYF

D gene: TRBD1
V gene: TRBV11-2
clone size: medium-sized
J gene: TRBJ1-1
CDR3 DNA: TGTGCCAGCAGTAGAACTCAGGGGGTGCCCACTGAAGCTTTCTTT
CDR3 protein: CASSRTQGVPTEAFF

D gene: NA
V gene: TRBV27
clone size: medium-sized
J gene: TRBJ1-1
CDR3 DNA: TGTGCCAGCAAACCGGTAGGAAGCACTGAAGCTTTCTTT
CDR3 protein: CASKPVGSTEAFF

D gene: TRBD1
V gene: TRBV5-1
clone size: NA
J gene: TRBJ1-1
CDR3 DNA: TGCGCCAGCAGCCCGACGACAGGGGTAATGGCTGAAGCTTTCTTT
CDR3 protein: CASSPTTGVMAEAFF

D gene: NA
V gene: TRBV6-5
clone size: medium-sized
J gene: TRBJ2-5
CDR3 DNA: TGTGCCAGCAGTTACCCCGCCAGGTCGGAGACCCAGTACTTC
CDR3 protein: CASSYPARSETQYF

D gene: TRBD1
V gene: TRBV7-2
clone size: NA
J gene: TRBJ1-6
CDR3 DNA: TGTGCCAGCAGCTTAGCGCAGGGGGGTAGCCTCCACTTT
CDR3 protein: CASSLAQGGSLHF

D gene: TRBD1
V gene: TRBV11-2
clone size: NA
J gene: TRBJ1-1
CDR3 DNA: TGTGCCAGCAGCCCCCCGGGACAGAAGAACACTGAAGCTTTCTTT
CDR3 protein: CASSPPGQKNTEAFF

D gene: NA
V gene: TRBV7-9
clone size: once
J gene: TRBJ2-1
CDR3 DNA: TGTGCCAGCAAGTCAGGGGGAGGCCTATACAATGAGCAGTTCTTC
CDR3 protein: CASKSGGGLYNEQFF

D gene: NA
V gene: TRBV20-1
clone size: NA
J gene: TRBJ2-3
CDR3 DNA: TGCAGTGCCCGAGGGAGGGGGGCGCATACGCAGTATTTT
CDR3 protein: CSARGRGAHTQYF

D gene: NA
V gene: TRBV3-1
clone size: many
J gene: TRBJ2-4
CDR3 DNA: TGTGCCAGCAGCCCCCCCCAAGGTCCGGGGAACATTCAGTACTTC
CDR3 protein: CASSPPQGPGNIQYF

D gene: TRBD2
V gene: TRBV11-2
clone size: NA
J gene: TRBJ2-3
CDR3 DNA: TGTGCCAGCAGCTTGGGGGGAGGGACCGAGGGGCAGTATTTT
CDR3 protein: CASSLGGGTEGQYF

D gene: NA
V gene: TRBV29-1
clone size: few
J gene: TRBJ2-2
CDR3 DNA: TGCGGCGTCGACGGGGGATGGGGCGGGGAGCCGTTTTTT
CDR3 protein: CGVDGGWGGEPFF

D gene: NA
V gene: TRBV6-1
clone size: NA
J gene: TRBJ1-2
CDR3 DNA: TGTGCCAGCACTCTCTTAGGGGGCTACACCTTC
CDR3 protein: CASTLLGGYTF

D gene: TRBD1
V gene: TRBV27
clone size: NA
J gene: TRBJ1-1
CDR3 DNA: TGTGCCAGCAGTAAGGGACAGGGGTACACTGAAGCTTTCTTT
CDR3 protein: CASSKGQGYTEAFF

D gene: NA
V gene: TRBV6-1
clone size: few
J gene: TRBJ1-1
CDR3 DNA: TGTGCCAGCAGTGCCCGACAGGAATTAAACACTGAAGCTTTCTTT
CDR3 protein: CASSARQELNTEAFF

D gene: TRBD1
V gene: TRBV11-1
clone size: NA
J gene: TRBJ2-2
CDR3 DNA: TGTGCCAGCAGCCACAACAGGGGGCTCGGCACCGGGGAGCTGTTTTTT
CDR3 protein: CASSHNRGLGTGELFF

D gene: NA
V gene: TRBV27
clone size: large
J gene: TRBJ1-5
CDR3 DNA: TGTGCCAGCAGTCCGGGGACGCCGGGCCCCCAGCATTTT
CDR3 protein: CASSPGTPGPQHF

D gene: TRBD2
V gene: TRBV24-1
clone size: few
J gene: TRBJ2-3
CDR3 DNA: TGTGCCACCAGCGTGACTAGCGGGAGGGACACAGATACGCAGTATTTT
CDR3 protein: CATSVTSGRDTDTQYF

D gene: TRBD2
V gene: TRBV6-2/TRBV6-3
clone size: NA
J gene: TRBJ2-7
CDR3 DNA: TGTGCCAGCAGTTACAGTCTACTAGCGGAGGACAGCTCCTACGAGCAGTACTTC
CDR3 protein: CASSYSLLAEDSSYEQYF

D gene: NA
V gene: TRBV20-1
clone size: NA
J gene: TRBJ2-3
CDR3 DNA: TGCAGTGCTAGACTAAGCGATCGCACAGATACGCAGTATTTT
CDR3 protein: CSARLSDRTDTQYF